The 20 T cell receptor beta chains below were found in one sample sequenced in a study of cytomegalovirus exposure and HLA in healthy donors. PCR involved 60 Vbeta and 13 Jbeta primers. The method was immunoSEQ multiplex PCR; TCRdb's version includes in-frame clones alone and lacks a portion of them. The repertoire holds more than 150,000 clones, with 60% to 80% as singletons. The sample comprised PBMCs. The receptor set was obtained from a woman in her thirties or forties in good health and CMV-seropositive.

This chain joins TRBV7-8 and TRBJ1-4; 7 nucleotides agree with TRBD1. The CDR3 runs to 15 residues. The germline V gene has CDR1 SGHVS and CDR2 FQNEAQ. Trimming removed 5 bases from V and 1 base from J; junction bases left unmatched: 4. CDR3 sequence reads: CASSHNRGTNEKLFF. The CDR3 bases are TGTGCCAGCAGCCACAACAGGGGAACTAATGAAAAACTGTTTTTT.

DNA for the CDR3: TGTGCCAGCGGTATGCAGGGGGAGTATGGCTACACCTTC. This translates into CASGMQGEYGYTF. The gene calls are TRBV27 and TRBJ1-2, with TRBD1 matching 7 bases. Germline CDR1 and CDR2: MNHEY and SMNVEV (reference sequence). The junction had 8 bases not matched to a gene; V was cut back by 8 bases and J by 5 bases. This CDR3 has 13 amino acids.

This clone was picked up one time. The rearrangement uses TRBV6-5 and TRBJ1-1, with 7 bases that match TRBD1. Germline CDR1 is MNHEY and CDR2 is SVGAGI. CDR3 size: 14 residues. Trimming cost V 6 bases and J 1 base; bases outside gene matches: 5. CDR3 sequence: CASSRGQQNTEAFF. In DNA, the CDR3 is TGTGCCAGCAGCCGGGGACAGCAGAACACTGAAGCTTTCTTT.

V is TRBV28 and J is TRBJ1-5; D is ambiguous. The CDR3 has 15 amino acids. Deletions cut 5 bases from V and 4 bases from J, with 15 bases between. The germline gives CDR1 MDHEN, CDR2 SYDVKM. As DNA, the CDR3 is TGTGCCAGCAGTCCCCGTGGCGGGCGGAATCAGCCCCAGCATTTT. Amino acid sequence: CASSPRGGRNQPQHF.

The chain combines TRBV4-2 with TRBJ2-1; TRBD2 matches 8 bases. The CDR3 runs to 15 residues. The germline V gene has CDR1 LGHNA and CDR2 YNFKEQ. Unmatched junction bases numbered 8, after V lost 1 base and J lost 9 bases. DNA for the CDR3: TGTGCCAGCAGCCAAGGACGGGAGGGCGCGAGTGAGCAGTTCTTC. Its translation is CASSQGREGASEQFF.

J is TRBJ2-3 and V is TRBV6-4, with TRBD1 identical over 8 bases. J lost 4 bases, V lost 10 bases, and 7 bases had no gene match. The CDR3 is 13 residues long. Germline V CDR1 and CDR2: MRHNA, SNTAGT. The CDR3 is CATGQGGADTQYF. In nucleotides, the CDR3 is TGTGCCACAGGACAGGGCGGCGCAGATACGCAGTATTTT.

This clone was seen once. The rearrangement joins TRBV11-2 to TRBJ2-1; the D gene is possibly TRBD2 (6 bases). CDR1 is SGHAT, CDR2 FQNNGV, per germline. The CDR3 covers 16 residues. Deletions cut 5 bases from V and 3 bases from J, with 17 bases between. The DNA for the CDR3 is TGTGCCAGCAGCCACCGGCTTAGCGGCGACTACAATGAGCAGTTCTTC. Its protein is CASSHRLSGDYNEQFF.

V is TRBV7-9 and J is TRBJ2-3, with 7 bases lining up with TRBD1. Germline V gene lookup returns CDR1 SEHNR and CDR2 FQNEAQ (reference sequence). The CDR3 is 16 amino acids. Trimming cost V 6 bases and J 2 bases; bases outside gene matches: 11. CDR3 sequence: CASRHTGVRDTDTQYF. CDR3 bases: TGTGCCAGCAGGCATACAGGGGTTCGGGACACAGATACGCAGTATTTT.

Notes on this clone: An end of the junction does not agree with germline; a read error may underlie this. V gene TRBV28 combines with J gene TRBJ2-2; D gene uncertain. Germline lookup yields CDR1 MDHEN and CDR2 SYDVKM. This CDR3 spans 12 amino acids. In DNA form, the CDR3 reads TGTGCCAGCAGCCTTAACACCAGGGAGCTGTTTTTT. Protein sequence: CASSLNTRELFF.

This chain links TRBV27 with TRBJ2-7; D is possibly TRBD1 (6 bases). This CDR3 comprises 12 residues. Per germline, CDR1 MNHEY and CDR2 SMNVEV (reference sequence). V was clipped by 6 bases and J by 0 bases, with 6 bases between them. The CDR3 spells CASRDSSYEQYF. The DNA for the CDR3 is TGTGCCAGCAGGGACAGCTCCTACGAGCAGTACTTC.

This CDR3 reads CASSPAGGVRYEQYF. The CDR3 coding sequence is TGTGCCAGCAGCCCCGCCGGGGGGGTAAGGTACGAGCAGTACTTC. V gene TRBV28 combines with J gene TRBJ2-7, with 8 bases fitting TRBD2. The CDR3 sequence is 15 residues long. Germline V CDR1 and CDR2: MDHEN, SYDVKM. The junction had 11 bases not matched to a gene; V was cut back by 6 bases and J by 4 bases.

This clone turned up a few times. This sequence joins TRBV5-1 and TRBJ2-5; D uncertain. CDR3 size: 14 residues. V was clipped by 0 bases and J by 5 bases, with 11 bases between them. Germline V gene sequence: CDR1 SGHRS, CDR2 YFSETQ. CDR3 region: CASSLGLELETQYF. The CDR3, as DNA: TGCGCCAGCAGCTTGGGGCTGGAGCTCGAGACCCAGTACTTC.

V and J are TRBV28 and TRBJ1-4; no reliable D call. V dropped 3 bases and J dropped 2 bases, with 10 bases sitting between them. CDR3 length equals 15 residues. Germline CDR1 reads MDHEN; CDR2 reads SYDVKM. The CDR3 DNA follows: TGTGCCAGCAGTTTCCCGGGGAGCACTAATGAAAAACTGTTTTTT. Translating it yields CASSFPGSTNEKLFF.

In DNA, the CDR3 is TGTGCCAGCAGTCGACAGGGATATCAGCCCCAGCATTTT. This gives the protein CASSRQGYQPQHF. This sequence joins TRBV28 and TRBJ1-5, with TRBD1 matching 7 bases. J gave up 5 bases and V 5 bases, and 3 bases lay outside the gene matches. The CDR3 loop spans 13 amino acids. The germline V gene encodes CDR1 MDHEN and CDR2 SYDVKM.

The chain links TRBV28 to TRBJ2-7, with TRBD1 matching 10 bases. Germline V gene data show CDR1 as MDHEN and CDR2 as SYDVKM. This CDR3 is built from 14 residues. J was trimmed by 4 bases and V by 6 bases; bases with no gene match: 6. The CDR3 region has the DNA TGTGCCAGCAGGGGGACAGGGGCGCGGTACGAGCAGTACTTC. Residues: CASRGTGARYEQYF.

The V and J genes are TRBV28 and TRBJ2-3; tentative D call: TRBD2 (5 bases). The CDR3 consists of 14 residues. V was cut by 6 bases and J by 0 bases, with 10 bases left in between. Germline CDR1 MDHEN, CDR2 SYDVKM. The chain's CDR3 is CASSLSGSTDTQYF. The CDR3 region has the DNA TGTGCCAGCAGCCTTTCGGGGAGCACAGATACGCAGTATTTT.

About this clone: A junction boundary mismatches the germline segment, possibly from a read error. The rearrangement links TRBV6-1 to TRBJ2-5; 8 positions agree with TRBD1. The CDR3 runs 15 residues. Germline V gene data show CDR1 as MNHNS and CDR2 as SASEGT. CDR3 sequence (DNA): TGTGCCAGCAGTGTCGCCCAGGGGGCCGTAGAGCCCCAGTACTTC. Translation gives CASSVAQGAVEPQYF.

This clone has a handful of counts. This chain connects TRBV7-8 to TRBJ1-2; D possibly corresponds to TRBD1 (5 bases). This CDR3 is 14 amino acids long. Germline V gene sequence: CDR1 SGHVS, CDR2 FQNEAQ. V was cut by 5 bases and J by 4 bases, with 14 bases left in between. The CDR3 spells CASSVQTDLYGYTF. For the CDR3, the DNA is TGTGCCAGCAGCGTCCAGACAGATCTCTATGGCTACACCTTC.

The chain couples TRBV13 to TRBJ1-2; D may be TRBD1 (6 bases). In germline, CDR1 is PRHDT, CDR2 FYEKMQ (reference sequence). The CDR3 runs to 14 residues. V gave up 6 bases and J gave up 6 bases, with 17 bases separating them. The CDR3 here is CASRTYRDRDGYTF. Written as DNA, the CDR3 is TGTGCCAGCAGAACTTACAGGGATAGGGATGGCTACACCTTC.

This clone was seen once. This chain links TRBV30 with TRBJ1-2; TRBD1 is a possible D gene (6 bases). Germline CDR1 GTSNPN, CDR2 SVGIG (reference sequence). This CDR3 has 13 amino acids. The V end lost 2 bases, the J end lost 3 bases, and 10 bases lay between the germline ends. The CDR3 spells CAWSLQGYYGYTF. DNA of the CDR3: TGTGCCTGGAGTCTCCAGGGGTACTATGGCTACACCTTC.